This TCR beta chain was observed in a study of blood T cell repertoires in COVID-19. About the research overall: COVID-19 samples from acute and convalescent phases originated in the United States, Italy and Spain. The cDNA or gDNA used as material had been derived from T cells, B-cell-depleted T cells, or PBMCs.

In the source study's methods: The authors estimated nucleated cell counts from reference gene primer amplification. The data were produced by immunoSEQ multiplex PCR, yet TCRdb's version contains in-frame clones alone and is incomplete. The V and J calls and the clone size are those of that table, but D and trimming were determined from the DNA. The sample lists about 75,000 clones, 90% occurring once. Sequences were obtained from peripheral blood. The receptor comes from a human donor in a cohort sampled during active COVID-19.

The CDR3 DNA follows: TGTGCCAGCAGCGTAGGCGCCGGGTACGAGCAGTACTTC. This gives the protein CASSVGAGYEQYF. The rearrangement uses TRBV9 and TRBJ2-7; no reliable D call. The germline V gene encodes CDR1 SGDLS and CDR2 YYNGEE. The CDR3 loop spans 13 amino acids. With 0 bases removed from V and 4 bases from J, the gap between germline ends came to 8 bases.